This TCR beta chain stems from a study of blood T cell repertoires in COVID-19. Study background: Sites across the United States, Italy and Spain contributed samples from acute and convalescent COVID-19. T cells, B-cell-depleted T cells, or PBMCs supplied cDNA or gDNA.

CDR3 length: 12 residues. V lost 6 bases to trimming and J lost 4 bases; unmatched junction nucleotides: 0. The germline gives CDR1 MNHEY, CDR2 SVGAGI. Study processing details: Nucleated cell number was recorded as an estimate derived from reference gene primer amplification. Libraries were prepared by immunoSEQ multiplex PCR; TCRdb keeps only in-frame clonotypes and omits some of them. The V and J calls and the clone size are those of that table, but D and trimming were determined from the DNA. This sample has fewer than 200,000 clones, with roughly 78% found just once. This sequence joins TRBV6-5 and TRBJ2-3, with 8 bases fitting TRBD2. The TCR was taken from an older man with active or convalescent COVID-19. The sequenced sample was peripheral blood. CDR3: CASSGGADTQYF. The CDR3 coding sequence is TGTGCCAGCAGCGGGGGGGCAGATACGCAGTATTTT.